The subject of this entry is one TCR beta chain. The source of the sample is a study of blood T cell repertoires in COVID-19. CDR1 is MNHEY and CDR2 is SMNVEV in the germline V gene (reference sequence). V lost 5 bases, J lost 6 bases, and 10 bases stayed unmatched. The CDR3 has 15 residues. The study drew participants aged about 18 to 95 years from some 23 US areas. Here immunoSEQ multiplex PCR was the method, and the copy in TCRdb shows in-frame clones only, minus some. Of 150,000 or so clones in the sample, around 87% were seen once. The chain links TRBV27 to TRBJ2-7, with 10 positions matching TRBD1. This TCR was sampled from a woman in her forties or fifties who had recovered from COVID-19. The source material was PBMCs or T cells enriched from blood (not recorded which). CDR3 DNA: TGTGCCAGCAGTCCGGACCGGACAGGGGGGATCGAGCAGTACTTC. Its translation is CASSPDRTGGIEQYF.